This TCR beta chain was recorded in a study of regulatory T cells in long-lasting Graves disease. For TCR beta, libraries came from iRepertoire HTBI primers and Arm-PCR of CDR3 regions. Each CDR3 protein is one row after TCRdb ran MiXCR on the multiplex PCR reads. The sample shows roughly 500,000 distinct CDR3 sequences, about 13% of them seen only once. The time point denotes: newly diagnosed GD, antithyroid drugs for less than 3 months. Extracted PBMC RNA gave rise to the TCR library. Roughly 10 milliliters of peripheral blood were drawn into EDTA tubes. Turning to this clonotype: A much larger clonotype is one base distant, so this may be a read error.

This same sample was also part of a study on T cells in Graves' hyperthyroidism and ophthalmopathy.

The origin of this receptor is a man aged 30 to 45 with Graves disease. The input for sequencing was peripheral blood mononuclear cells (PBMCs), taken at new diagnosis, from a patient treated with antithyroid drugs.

CDR3 coding DNA: TGTGCCAGCAGTTACCATCCGGGGGCTAGCGGGTACTACAATGAGCAGTACTTC. Translating gives CASSYHPGASGYYNEQYF. This sequence joins TRBV6-2 or TRBV6-3 and TRBJ2-1; 8 bases agree with TRBD2. The J call may be wrong; the DNA end is better matched by TRBJ2-7. Germline lookup yields CDR1 MNHEY and CDR2 SVGEGT. The CDR3 extends over 18 amino acids.